The 28 T cell receptor beta chains below were found in one sample sequenced in a study of blood T cells in healthy people across ages. A second roughly 7 to 11 cycle PCR used barcoded and J-beta primers. TCRdb ran MiXCR on the 5' RACE reads and lists one entry per CDR3 protein. The sample includes 900,000 to 950,000 distinct CDR3 sequences, about 29% of them seen just once. These records were also assigned to another study, of T cells of mothers and their children.

Material for sequencing was blood. The receptors originated from a woman aged 40 to 50 in good health.

The chain couples TRBV6-6 to TRBJ2-3; a possible D gene is TRBD1 (6 bases). The CDR3 runs to 13 residues. The V end was cut by 8 bases, the J end by 0 bases, with 9 bases between. CDR1 MNHNY and CDR2 SVGAGI come from the germline V gene (reference sequence). The CDR3 sequence: CASDRQSTDTQYF. CDR3 sequence (DNA): TGTGCCAGCGACAGGCAGAGCACAGATACGCAGTATTTT.

The genes are TRBV4-1 and TRBJ1-2; D remains ambiguous. This CDR3 is 14 amino acids long. Germline lookup yields CDR1 MGHRA and CDR2 YSYEKL. V lost 1 base, J lost 2 bases, and 8 bases lay in between. The chain's CDR3 is CASSQASQNYGYTF. DNA of the CDR3: TGCGCCAGCAGCCAAGCATCGCAGAACTATGGCTACACCTTC.

The CDR3 sequence is CASSLAGNTQYF. Written as DNA, the CDR3 is TGTGCCAGCAGCTTGGCTGGGAATACGCAGTATTTT. The chain recombines TRBV5-4 with TRBJ2-3; D is ambiguous. V was pared by 0 bases and J by 7 bases, with 6 bases between. The CDR3 covers 12 residues. Germline CDR1 and CDR2: SGHNT and YYREEE (reference sequence).

This clonotype was observed many times. This chain uses TRBV5-1 with TRBJ2-5; D perhaps matches TRBD1 (6 bases). CDR1 is SGHRS, CDR2 YFSETQ, per germline. Trimming stripped 2 bases from V and 5 bases from J, with 19 bases between. This CDR3 contains 16 residues. CDR3 sequence: CASSFRGHPVQETQYF. CDR3 coding DNA: TGCGCCAGCAGCTTTAGGGGACACCCCGTACAGGAGACCCAGTACTTC.

The sample holds a few counts of this clonotype. The genes are TRBV6-6 and TRBJ2-7; the D is unclear. The V and J ends lost 5 bases and 5 bases respectively, with 7 bases between them. This CDR3 spans 11 amino acids. CDR1 is MNHNY and CDR2 is SVGAGI in the germline V gene (reference sequence). The CDR3 DNA sequence: TGTGCCAGCAGTACCAAGGACGAGCAGTACTTC. This sequence encodes CASSTKDEQYF.

The chain combines TRBV15 with TRBJ2-1, with 7 positions matching TRBD1. Germline V CDR1 and CDR2: LNHNV, YYDKDF (reference sequence). The CDR3 totals 16 residues. With 5 bases clipped from V and 7 bases from J, the junction kept 14 bases outside the gene matches. The CDR3 sequence: CATSGSDRDRRNEQFF. CDR3 nucleotides: TGTGCCACCAGCGGATCCGACAGGGACCGGAGGAATGAGCAGTTCTTC.

The V gene is TRBV7-2, the J gene TRBJ1-1; D possibly corresponds to TRBD1 (5 bases). The V and J ends lost 8 bases and 0 bases respectively, with 13 bases between them. Germline lookup yields CDR1 SGHTA and CDR2 FQGNSA. CDR3 length equals 14 residues. CDR3 in amino acids: CASGYDSLNTEAFF. The CDR3 nucleotides read TGTGCCAGCGGCTACGACAGCCTGAACACTGAAGCTTTCTTT.

The chain joins TRBV12-3 or TRBV12-4 to TRBJ2-7, with 7 positions matching TRBD1. With V trimmed by 6 bases and J by 5 bases, 7 bases remained unmatched. The CDR3 totals 13 residues. The CDR3 DNA follows: TGTGCCAGCAGCCTTGACAGGGCGGACGAGCAGTACTTC. This gives the protein CASSLDRADEQYF.

There are a few counts of this clonotype. V and J are TRBV6-1 and TRBJ1-3; D not certain. The germline V gene has CDR1 MNHNS and CDR2 SASEGT. V was trimmed by 3 bases and J by 0 bases, leaving 12 bases between them. CDR3 length: 16 residues. As DNA, the CDR3 is TGTGCCAGCAGTGAGTGGAGAACGAGCTCTGGAAACACCATATATTTT. Protein product: CASSEWRTSSGNTIYF.

This clonotype was observed a few times. The gene calls are TRBV27 and TRBJ2-3; 9 bases map to TRBD1. This CDR3 is built from 16 residues. Germline V gene data show CDR1 as MNHEY and CDR2 as SMNVEV (reference sequence). Trimming cost V 1 base and J 4 bases; bases outside gene matches: 6. CDR3 region: CASSLYGTGWADTQYF. The CDR3 bases are TGTGCCAGCAGTTTATACGGGACAGGGTGGGCAGATACGCAGTATTTT.

In the case of this clonotype: At one end the junction does not follow the germline gene, possibly because of a read error. This chain joins TRBV18 and TRBJ2-7; 11 bases are shared with TRBD2. The length of the CDR3 is 18 residues. Germline CDR1 and CDR2: KGHSH and LQKENI. DNA of the CDR3: TGTGGCAGCTCACCCGGGACTAGCGGAACCGGTAGCTCCTACGAGCAGTACTTC. This sequence encodes CGSSPGTSGTGSSYEQYF.

The gene calls are TRBV27 and TRBJ1-2, with D possibly being TRBD1 (5 bases). The germline gives CDR1 MNHEY, CDR2 SMNVEV (reference sequence). The CDR3 is made up of 14 amino acids. The V gene lost 6 bases and the J gene lost 4 bases, with 15 bases spanning the gap. DNA for the CDR3: TGTGCCAGCAGCCCAATACAGGAAATCTATGGCTACACCTTC. This encodes CASSPIQEIYGYTF.

This clonotype was observed many times. This sequence joins TRBV20-1 and TRBJ2-1, with 13 bases fitting TRBD2. The trim removed 0 bases at V and 4 bases at J, leaving 15 bases unmatched. The CDR3 is 20 residues long. CDR1 and CDR2 (germline): DFQATT, SNEGSKA (reference sequence). CDR3 sequence reads: CSARDRLGTSGGGSYNEQFF. The DNA for the CDR3 is TGCAGTGCTAGAGATCGTTTGGGCACTAGCGGGGGGGGTTCTTACAATGAGCAGTTCTTC.

This clonotype was observed many times. The chain employs TRBV28 and TRBJ1-2; weak D call: TRBD1 (6 bases). The CDR3 contains 14 residues. The V and J ends lost 5 bases and 4 bases respectively, with 14 bases between them. The germline CDR1 and CDR2 sequences are MDHEN and SYDVKM. The CDR3 DNA is TGTGCCAGCAGTCCTTTAACAGGGTTCTATGGCTACACCTTC. Encoded protein: CASSPLTGFYGYTF.

This clonotype was seen many times. The chain joins TRBV5-1 to TRBJ2-7, with D perhaps TRBD2 (5 bases). CDR1 and CDR2 (germline): SGHRS, YFSETQ. Trimming took 4 bases from V and 2 from J, leaving 13 bases between them. The CDR3 loop spans 14 amino acids. The CDR3 DNA sequence: TGCGCCAGCAGCCTAGGACTGCGGACCTACGAGCAGTACTTC. Protein product: CASSLGLRTYEQYF.

This clonotype was counted a few times. The chain combines TRBV6-6 with TRBJ2-3; D perhaps matches TRBD1 (6 bases). CDR1 and CDR2 (germline): MNHNY, SVGAGI (reference sequence). Trimming removed 1 base from V and 0 bases from J, with 11 bases in between. The CDR3 loop spans 16 amino acids. The CDR3 region has the DNA TGTGCCAGCAGTTACTTACAGGGTTCTAGCACAGATACGCAGTATTTT. Protein sequence: CASSYLQGSSTDTQYF.

The chain links TRBV7-3 to TRBJ2-3; 8 bases match TRBD1. V lost 6 bases to trimming and J lost 3 bases; unmatched junction nucleotides: 11. Germline V gene sequence: CDR1 SGHTA, CDR2 FQGTGA. The CDR3 has 16 residues. CDR3 amino acids: CASSPPGDRRTDTQYF. The DNA for the CDR3 is TGTGCCAGCAGTCCCCCAGGGGACAGGAGAACAGATACGCAGTATTTT.

This clonotype has a handful of counts. The rearrangement links TRBV7-2 to TRBJ2-3; 15 bases are shared with TRBD2. J gave up 6 bases and V 0 bases, and 4 bases lay outside the gene matches. Looked up from germline, CDR1 is SGHTA and CDR2 is FQGNSA. The CDR3 is 17 amino acids. CDR3 sequence reads: CASSLAGTSGGYDTQYF. CDR3 DNA sequence: TGTGCCAGCAGCTTAGCGGGGACTAGCGGGGGGTACGATACGCAGTATTTT.

The chain uses TRBV2 and TRBJ2-7, with 8 positions matching TRBD1. The CDR3 runs to 13 residues. Germline V gene data show CDR1 as SNHLY and CDR2 as FYNNEI. Trimming took 6 bases from V and 3 from J; bases not matched to a gene: 4. The CDR3 bases are TGTGCCAGCAGGACAGGGGTCTACTACGAGCAGTACTTC. It translates to CASRTGVYYEQYF.

The V and J genes are TRBV19 and TRBJ2-3; D unclear. The CDR3 runs 13 residues. The germline V gene has CDR1 LNHDA and CDR2 SQIVND (reference sequence). The V and J ends lost 4 bases and 1 base respectively, with 6 bases between them. The CDR3 loop reads CASSKPGTDTQYF. CDR3 sequence (DNA): TGTGCCAGTAGTAAGCCAGGCACAGATACGCAGTATTTT. Filled out from reference TRBV19 and TRBJ2-3, the complete variable domain reads DGGITQSPKYLFRKEGQNVTLSCEQNLNHDAMYWYRQDPGQGLRLIYYSQIVNDFQKGDIAEGYSVSREKKESFPLTVTSAQKNPTAFYLCASSKPGTDTQYFGPGTRLTVL.

This clonotype was counted ten times or more. The chain employs TRBV3-1 and TRBJ2-5, with TRBD2 as a possible D gene (6 bases). CDR1 LGHDT and CDR2 YNNKEL come from the germline V gene (reference sequence). Trimming took 0 bases from V and 13 from J, leaving 15 bases between them. The CDR3 is 13 residues long. DNA of the CDR3: TGTGCCAGCAGCCAAGATAGGAGGGTCTCGTCGTACTTC. This translates into CASSQDRRVSSYF.

The chain is built from TRBV27 and TRBJ2-3, with 7 bases aligning to TRBD2. Trimming cost V 3 bases and J 11 bases; bases outside gene matches: 11. This CDR3 is built from 14 residues. Per the germline V gene, CDR1 is MNHEY and CDR2 is SMNVEV (reference sequence). Written as DNA, the CDR3 is TGTGCCAGCAGTTTTGGCCTAGCGGCGCAAAAGCAGTATTTT. It translates to CASSFGLAAQKQYF.

This chain joins TRBV28 and TRBJ2-7; TRBD1 aligns across 11 bases. The CDR3 runs to 16 residues. V shed 6 bases and J 0 bases; nucleotides not matched to a gene: 7. Germline CDR1 reads MDHEN; CDR2 reads SYDVKM. The CDR3 reads CASSSYGTGGSYEQYF. Written as DNA, the CDR3 is TGTGCCAGCAGCTCATATGGGACAGGGGGCTCCTACGAGCAGTACTTC.

The CDR3 region is CASSPPDSLGGNEQFF. DNA for the CDR3: TGTGCCAGCAGTCCCCCTGACAGCCTTGGGGGAAATGAGCAGTTCTTC. V is TRBV28 and J is TRBJ2-1; D is possibly TRBD1 or TRBD2 (5 bases each). Trimming took 5 bases from V and 7 from J, leaving 21 bases between them. Germline V gene data show CDR1 as MDHEN and CDR2 as SYDVKM. CDR3 length equals 16 residues.

The chain has TRBV7-2 and TRBJ2-5; TRBD2 matches 8 bases. This CDR3 is 13 amino acids long. V shed 5 bases, J shed 11 bases, and the junction held 10 bases outside the gene matches. Germline V lookup: CDR1 SGHTA, CDR2 FQGNSA. The CDR3 sequence: CASSVAERGQQYF. CDR3 bases: TGTGCCAGCAGCGTCGCCGAGCGGGGGCAACAGTACTTC.

The sample holds many counts of this clonotype. The chain is built from TRBV10-3 and TRBJ2-7, with D possibly TRBD2 on 5 matching bases. V gave up 1 base and J gave up 0 bases, with 7 bases separating them. The CDR3 runs 14 residues. Germline CDR1 reads ENHRY; CDR2 reads SYGVKD. The CDR3 loop reads CAISELGSSYEQYF. The CDR3 DNA sequence: TGTGCCATCAGTGAGTTGGGGAGCTCCTACGAGCAGTACTTC.

Comment on this clonotype: A much larger clonotype is one base distant, so this may be a read error. V and J are TRBV7-2 and TRBJ2-4; the match to TRBD2 covers 8 bases. Germline V lookup: CDR1 SGHTA, CDR2 FQGNSA. Trimming cost V 5 bases and J 5 bases; bases outside gene matches: 8. The CDR3 consists of 15 residues. DNA for the CDR3: TGTGCCAGCAGCCGGGACGGGAGGGAACAAAACATTCAGTACTTC. As protein: CASSRDGREQNIQYF.

Only a few counts were recorded for this clonotype. The V and J genes are TRBV6-1 and TRBJ1-2, with 8 bases aligning to TRBD1. The germline CDR1 and CDR2 sequences are MNHNS and SASEGT. The CDR3 totals 13 residues. The J segment lost 8 bases and the V segment lost 6 bases, leaving 8 bases of the junction unmatched. The CDR3 bases are TGTGCCAGCAGGACGGACAGGGAAGAGGGCTACACCTTC. This translates into CASRTDREEGYTF.